The 9 T cell receptor beta chains below all came from one sample that was sequenced in a study of CXCR3-negative and CXCR3-positive naive CD8 T cells. The authors prepared UMI-labeled TRB cDNA libraries by 5' RACE. For each CDR3 protein, TCRdb gives one entry from its re-call of the 5' RACE reads, without DNA. Its clone listing holds roughly 29,000 distinct CDR3 sequences. Sequenced: memory CD8+ T cells from blood. These receptors originate from a human donor in good health. Some clones in this sample may be carry-over from other donors' samples.

This sequence joins TRBV15 and TRBJ2-7; TCRdb's D gene call, TRBD2, goes unchecked for lack of DNA. This CDR3 spans 15 amino acids. Germline-derived CDR1 and CDR2 are LNHNV and YYDKDF (reference sequence). This chain's CDR3 is CATSRVIAGAYEQYF.

The gene calls are TRBV4-3 and TRBJ2-5; TCRdb outputs TRBD1, but without DNA this stays unchecked. The CDR3 has 15 amino acids. The V gene's germline CDR1 is LGHNA and CDR2 YSLEER. The CDR3 region is CASSQDRQGVETQYF.

The chain recombines TRBV11-2 with TRBJ1-5. The CDR3 length is 14 residues. Germline V gene data show CDR1 as SGHAT and CDR2 as FQNNGV. CDR3 loop: CASSLDPDGGPQHF.

The V call is TRBV7-8, the J call TRBJ2-2; TCRdb returns TRBD1, unconfirmable since there is no DNA. Per the germline V gene, CDR1 is SGHVS and CDR2 is FQNEAQ. The CDR3 spans 15 residues. CDR3 region: CASSPRQAPAGELFF.

The J gene is TRBJ1-3, the V gene TRBV6-5. Germline V gene data show CDR1 as MNHEY and CDR2 as SVGAGI. The CDR3 is made up of 14 amino acids. The CDR3 loop reads CASSYGGSGNTIYF.

The V and J genes are TRBV7-6 and TRBJ1-2; as DNA is missing, the TRBD1 call by TCRdb cannot be tested. CDR1 is SGHVS, CDR2 FNYEAQ, per germline. This CDR3 has 14 amino acids. The CDR3 here is CASSPGTAEDGYTF.

The V gene is TRBV6-1, the J gene TRBJ2-1; TCRdb gives TRBD2 as the D gene, but with no DNA this cannot be confirmed. Germline CDR1 MNHNS, CDR2 SASEGT. The CDR3 covers 15 residues. The CDR3 protein is CASSPSSSGGAEHHF.

This rearrangement joins TRBV15 to TRBJ2-3; TCRdb selects TRBD2, and the lack of DNA leaves this call unchecked. Germline CDR1 LNHNV, CDR2 YYDKDF (reference sequence). This CDR3 is built from 15 residues. The CDR3 sequence is CATSREAGGSDTQYF.

The rearrangement links TRBV6-5 to TRBJ2-7; the D call of TRBD2 rests on TCRdb alone, since no DNA is present to check it. Germline CDR1 and CDR2: MNHEY and SVGAGI. The CDR3 length is 14 residues. CDR3 amino acids: CASSYGTSGYEQYF.